These 19 T cell receptor beta chains originate from one sample sequenced in a study of radiation and T cells in renal cell carcinoma. Sequencing was performed with immunoSEQ multiplex PCR; in TCRdb, only in-frame clones are kept and a portion is missing. The top ten clones hold 6% of a sample with some 81,000 clones, 70% to 90% of them seen once. Time point given: blood 4 weeks post-SBRT, at nephrectomy. The treatment was: 15 Gy SBRT to primary tumor, nephrectomy 4 weeks later. The sample was blood, taken from a patient whose treatment included radiotherapy and nephrectomy. The receptors derive from a woman between 70 and 85 years old with renal cell carcinoma.

CDR3 bases: TGTGCCAGCAGCCTGGACCTGCGGGGCGGGCAGTTCTTC. Translated, it gives CASSLDLRGGQFF. V gene TRBV14 combines with J gene TRBJ2-1; D perhaps matches TRBD2 (6 bases). CDR1 SGHDN and CDR2 FVKESK come from the germline V gene. The CDR3 runs 13 residues. V gave up 4 bases and J gave up 12 bases, with 16 bases separating them.

The rearrangement uses TRBV29-1 and TRBJ2-1, with 9 bases matching TRBD2. With V trimmed by 4 bases and J by 5 bases, 9 bases remained unmatched. This CDR3 is built from 15 residues. Germline assignment: CDR1 SQVTM and CDR2 ANQGSEA. CDR3 region: CSVGPSGAINNEQFF. The DNA for the CDR3 is TGCAGCGTTGGGCCTAGCGGGGCTATTAACAATGAGCAGTTCTTC.

The V and J genes are TRBV21-1 and TRBJ1-5. TRBV21-1 is assigned pseudogene status. CDR3 length: 18 amino acids. For the CDR3, the DNA is TGTGCCAGCAGCAAAGTAGGGGACGCGGGATCTACGGATCAGCCCCAGCATTTT. Translation gives CASSKVGDAGSTDQPQHF.

The chain couples TRBV5-1 to TRBJ1-6; tentative D call: TRBD1 (6 bases). Between the trimmed V and J ends, which lost 4 bases and 7 bases, there was a span of 12 bases. Germline V gives CDR1 SGHRS, CDR2 YFSETQ. The CDR3 contains 14 residues. CDR3 loop: CASSQGRKNSPLHF. The DNA of the CDR3 is TGCGCCAGCAGCCAGGGGCGGAAAAATTCACCCCTCCACTTT.

CDR3 coding DNA: TGTGCCAGCAGCCTCCGGGCCAGACAGATTGAAGCTTTCTTT. Amino acid sequence: CASSLRARQIEAFF. The rearrangement uses TRBV7-2 and TRBJ1-1; possibly TRBD1 for D (5 bases). Germline loops: CDR1 SGHTA, CDR2 FQGNSA. The CDR3 spans 14 residues. V lost 5 bases and J lost 7, with 17 bases in between.

The chain uses TRBV5-4 and TRBJ2-3, with 9 bases aligning to TRBD1. CDR1 is SGHNT and CDR2 is YYREEE in the germline V gene (reference sequence). V gave up 3 bases and J gave up 2 bases; unmatched junction bases: 16. There are 19 residues in the CDR3. For the CDR3, the DNA is TGTGCCAGCAGCTCCGGGACAGGGAGGGCGGGGTTGAACACAGATACGCAGTATTTT. Amino acid sequence: CASSSGTGRAGLNTDTQYF.

The chain carries TRBV27 and TRBJ1-2; a weak D match, TRBD1 (6 bases). V was cut by 5 bases and J by 3 bases, with 10 bases left in between. The germline V gene encodes CDR1 MNHEY and CDR2 SMNVEV (reference sequence). The CDR3 has 13 amino acids. CDR3: CASSHRVDYGYTF. The CDR3 region has the DNA TGTGCCAGCAGTCACAGGGTAGACTATGGCTACACCTTC.

The chain recombines TRBV4-1 with TRBJ1-1; D might be TRBD1 (5 bases). This CDR3 region has 15 residues. V lost 3 bases, J lost 1 base, and 12 bases lay in between. Per germline, CDR1 MGHRA and CDR2 YSYEKL. This chain's CDR3 is CASSQLAGGNTEAFF. Here the CDR3 DNA reads TGCGCCAGCAGCCAGCTGGCGGGGGGGAACACTGAAGCTTTCTTT.

CDR3 nucleotide sequence: TGCAGCGTCCTAGGACAGGGGGTAGTCGAGCAGTACTTC. Translating it yields CSVLGQGVVEQYF. The chain recombines TRBV29-1 with TRBJ2-7; 10 positions match TRBD1. The CDR3 has 13 residues. Trimming at V came to 6 bases and at J to 6 bases, leaving 8 bases not matched to a gene. Looked up from germline, CDR1 is SQVTM and CDR2 is ANQGSEA.

The chain recombines TRBV28 with TRBJ2-5, with 11 nucleotides matching TRBD2. The CDR3 totals 14 residues. Per the germline V gene, CDR1 is MDHEN and CDR2 is SYDVKM. The junction had 1 base not matched to a gene; V was cut back by 2 bases and J by 5 bases. CDR3 bases: TGTGCCAGCAGTTTACCTAGCGGGGGGGAGACCCAGTACTTC. It is translated as CASSLPSGGETQYF. The full variable domain, its missing parts supplied by reference TRBV28 and TRBJ2-5, is DVKVTQSSRYLVKRTGEKVFLECVQDMDHENMFWYRQDPGLGLRLIYFSYDVKMKEKGDIPEGYSVSREKKERFSLILESASTNQTSMYLCASSLPSGGETQYFGPGTRLLVL.

The rearrangement joins TRBV28 to TRBJ2-3; a weak D match, TRBD2 (6 bases). The CDR3 spans 13 residues. Germline-derived CDR1 and CDR2 are MDHEN and SYDVKM. The germline V and J ends were trimmed by 4 bases and 6 bases, with 11 bases remaining between them. The CDR3 sequence is CASSSGLRDTQYF. CDR3 in DNA: TGTGCCAGCAGTTCCGGACTACGGGATACGCAGTATTTT.

V usage is TRBV27 and J usage is TRBJ1-2, with TRBD1 identical over 9 bases. There are 15 residues in the CDR3. In germline, CDR1 is MNHEY, CDR2 SMNVEV (reference sequence). Unmatched junction bases numbered 6, after V lost 6 bases and J lost 1 base. CDR3 sequence reads: CASRQQGAVNYGYTF. The DNA of the CDR3 is TGTGCCAGCAGGCAACAGGGGGCGGTTAACTATGGCTACACCTTC.

The rearrangement uses TRBV28 and TRBJ1-4; 7 bases line up with TRBD1. The CDR3 is 12 amino acids. The germline V gene encodes CDR1 MDHEN and CDR2 SYDVKM. The V segment lost 4 bases and the J segment 10 bases; nucleotides outside the gene matches: 3. The CDR3 DNA reads TGTGCCAGCAGTTCGTCAGGGGGAAAACTGTTTTTT. As protein: CASSSSGGKLFF.

The rearrangement links TRBV7-2 to TRBJ1-2, with D perhaps TRBD1 (5 bases). Trimming pared 4 bases from V and 7 bases from J, leaving 19 bases between. Germline V CDR1 and CDR2: SGHTA, FQGNSA. The CDR3 runs 15 residues. This chain's CDR3 is CASSWAGRGRGGYTF. Written as DNA, the CDR3 is TGTGCCAGCAGCTGGGCAGGTCGGGGACGGGGTGGCTACACCTTC.

The V and J genes are TRBV4-3 and TRBJ2-7, with D perhaps matching TRBD1 (6 bases). The germline CDR1 and CDR2 sequences are LGHNA and YSLEER. This CDR3 is built from 15 residues. V lost 0 bases to trimming and J lost 5 bases, with 14 bases between them. The CDR3 region is CASSQDHRDIHEQYF. CDR3 DNA: TGCGCCAGCAGCCAAGATCACAGGGACATCCACGAGCAGTACTTC.

This chain joins TRBV5-8 and TRBJ1-2, with TRBD1 as a possible D gene (5 bases). V was clipped by 0 bases and J by 4 bases, with 10 bases between them. This CDR3 contains 14 residues. Germline CDR1 reads SGHTS; CDR2 reads YDEGEE. In DNA, the CDR3 is TGTGCCAGCAGCTTGGAGGGGTGGGTCTATGGCTACACCTTC. Its protein is CASSLEGWVYGYTF.

This rearrangement joins TRBV5-4 to TRBJ2-2; 9 nucleotides agree with TRBD2. The CDR3 is 17 residues long. Germline V lookup: CDR1 SGHNT, CDR2 YYREEE (reference sequence). J gave up 6 bases and V 0 bases, and 9 bases lay outside the gene matches. The CDR3 loop is CASSLAPAGGKAGELFF. CDR3 sequence (DNA): TGTGCCAGCAGCTTGGCCCCCGCGGGGGGGAAGGCCGGGGAGCTGTTTTTT.

The chain employs TRBV28 and TRBJ1-1; D gene unclear. Trimming took off 3 bases at V and 0 bases at J, with 8 bases between the two ends. This CDR3 comprises 14 residues. Per the germline V gene, CDR1 is MDHEN and CDR2 is SYDVKM. In DNA, the CDR3 is TGTGCCAGCAGTTTGATCCCTTTGAACACTGAAGCTTTCTTT. This translates into CASSLIPLNTEAFF.

The rearrangement links TRBV7-8 to TRBJ2-7; D unresolved. The CDR3 runs to 13 residues. The V end lost 5 bases, the J end lost 1 base, and 9 bases lay between the germline ends. CDR1 SGHVS and CDR2 FQNEAQ come from the germline V gene. The CDR3 loop is CASSTLGSYEQYF. The CDR3 DNA reads as TGTGCCAGCAGCACGCTAGGGTCCTACGAGCAGTACTTC.